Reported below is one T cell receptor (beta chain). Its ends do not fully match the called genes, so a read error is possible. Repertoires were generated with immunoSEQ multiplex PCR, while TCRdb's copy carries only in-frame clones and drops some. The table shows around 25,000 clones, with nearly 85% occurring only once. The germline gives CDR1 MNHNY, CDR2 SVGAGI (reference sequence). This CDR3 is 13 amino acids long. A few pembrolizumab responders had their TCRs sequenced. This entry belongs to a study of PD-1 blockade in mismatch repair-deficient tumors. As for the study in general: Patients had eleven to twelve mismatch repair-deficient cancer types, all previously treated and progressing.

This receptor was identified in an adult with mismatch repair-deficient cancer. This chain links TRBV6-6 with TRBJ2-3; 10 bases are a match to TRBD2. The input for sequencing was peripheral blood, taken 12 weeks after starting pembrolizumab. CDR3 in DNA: TGTGCCAGCAGTTACGCCGAACTAGCGGGACGGCATTTT. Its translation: CASSYAELAGRHF.